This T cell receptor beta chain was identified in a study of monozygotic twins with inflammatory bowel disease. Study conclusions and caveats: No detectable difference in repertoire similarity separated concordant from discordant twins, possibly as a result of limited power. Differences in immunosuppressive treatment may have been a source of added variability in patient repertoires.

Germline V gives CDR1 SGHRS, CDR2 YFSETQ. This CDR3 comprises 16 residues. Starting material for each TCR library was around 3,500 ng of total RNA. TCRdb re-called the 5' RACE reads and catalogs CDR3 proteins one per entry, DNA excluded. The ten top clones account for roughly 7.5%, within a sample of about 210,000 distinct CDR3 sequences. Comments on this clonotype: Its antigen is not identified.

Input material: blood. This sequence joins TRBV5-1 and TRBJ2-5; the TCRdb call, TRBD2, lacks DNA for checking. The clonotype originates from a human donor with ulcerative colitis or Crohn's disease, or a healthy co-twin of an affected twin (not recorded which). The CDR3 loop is CASSLGDSGYQETQYF.